The rows below give T cell receptor beta chains drawn from one sample of a study of beta chain features in type 1 diabetes. Clones were read by immunoSEQ multiplex PCR, and TCRdb kept only the in-frame ones, dropping some. The sample yields around 650,000 clones, roughly 12% seen once. The sequenced sample consisted of naive CD4+ T cells from blood. These receptors all come from a young man with type 1 diabetes. Each CDR3 is given with its conserved first and last residue. Each record gives: V gene, D gene, clone size, J gene, CDR3 DNA, CDR3 protein. A D gene is named only where the DNA matches it firmly. Clone size is given for some rows only: seen once, a few or many times, or a class if the clone is expanded.

>TRBV7-9|TRBD2|NA|TRBJ2-7
TGTGCCAGCAGCCCGGGACTAGCGGGTGGGCGTGAGCAGTACTTC
CASSPGLAGGREQYF
>TRBV6-5|NA|few|TRBJ1-2
TGTGCCAGCAGTTTTCAAAACCGGGATAGAAATGGCTACACCTTC
CASSFQNRDRNGYTF
>TRBV30|NA|few|TRBJ1-2
TGTGCCTGGTTACGGGGTAACTATGGCTACACCTTC
CAWLRGNYGYTF
>TRBV28|TRBD1|NA|TRBJ1-2
TGTGCCAGCATACGCTTTGGGGACAGAAGTAACTATGGCTACACCTTC
CASIRFGDRSNYGYTF
>TRBV29-1|NA|NA|TRBJ2-7
TGCAGCGTTGGGGCCAGGGAACACCCCTACGAGCAGTACTTC
CSVGAREHPYEQYF
>TRBV10-1|TRBD1|NA|TRBJ2-3
TGCGCCAGCACTCCAGGGGGTAGAGGAGATACGCAGTATTTT
CASTPGGRGDTQYF
>TRBV7-8|TRBD2|NA|TRBJ2-1
TGTGCCAGCAGCACTAGCGGGGGGCGTTACGGTGAGCAGTTCTTC
CASSTSGGRYGEQFF
>TRBV9|TRBD2|NA|TRBJ2-1
TGTGCCAGCAGCGTTAGCCCAAGCGGGGCCTACAATGAGCAGTTCTTC
CASSVSPSGAYNEQFF
>TRBV7-9|TRBD1|few|TRBJ2-4
TGTGCCAGCAGCGGACAACAGGGGAGTAAAAACATTCAGTACTTC
CASSGQQGSKNIQYF
>TRBV30|NA|NA|TRBJ2-7
TGTGCCTGGAGTAAGGGGCTTGTGTCCTACGAGCAGTACTTC
CAWSKGLVSYEQYF
>TRBV5-6|TRBD1|few|TRBJ2-4
TGTGCCAGCAGCTCTCAACAGGGGAACATTCAGTACTTC
CASSSQQGNIQYF
>TRBV6-5|NA|few|TRBJ1-2
TGTGCCAGCAGTTACTCGGGCACCATCCTCTATGGCTACACCTTC
CASSYSGTILYGYTF
>TRBV30|TRBD1|NA|TRBJ1-2
TGTGCCTCCCAGACCGGGACAGTCTATGGCTACACCTTC
CASQTGTVYGYTF
>TRBV27|NA|NA|TRBJ2-6
TGTGCCAGCTGGTTAGCTGGGGCCAACGTCCTGACTTTC
CASWLAGANVLTF
>TRBV7-9|NA|few|TRBJ1-4
TGTGCCAGCAGCTTCCGGGACCCCACCACTGGGCTGTTTTTT
CASSFRDPTTGLFF
>TRBV10-3|NA|NA|TRBJ1-5
TGTGCCATCAGTGGGGGAAACGGTGAAGGCCCCCAGCATTTT
CAISGGNGEGPQHF
>TRBV29-1|TRBD1|NA|TRBJ2-1
TGCAGCGTTGCCAGGGGGCGAAGCAATGAGCAGTTCTTC
CSVARGRSNEQFF
>TRBV5-1|TRBD1|NA|TRBJ2-5
TGCGCCAGCAGCTTGGCCCAAGGGACAGGGCAGGAGACCCAGTACTTC
CASSLAQGTGQETQYF
>TRBV6-5|NA|few|TRBJ1-5
TGTGCCAGCAGCCCCGGGGGGGGCAATCAGCCCCAGCATTTT
CASSPGGGNQPQHF
>TRBV30|NA|few|TRBJ2-3
TGTGCCTGGAACTATCATTTGGATACGCAGTATTTT
CAWNYHLDTQYF
>TRBV6-5|NA|NA|TRBJ2-7
TGTGCCAGCAGTTACTCGGGCACAAGCTCCTACGAGCAGTACTTC
CASSYSGTSSYEQYF